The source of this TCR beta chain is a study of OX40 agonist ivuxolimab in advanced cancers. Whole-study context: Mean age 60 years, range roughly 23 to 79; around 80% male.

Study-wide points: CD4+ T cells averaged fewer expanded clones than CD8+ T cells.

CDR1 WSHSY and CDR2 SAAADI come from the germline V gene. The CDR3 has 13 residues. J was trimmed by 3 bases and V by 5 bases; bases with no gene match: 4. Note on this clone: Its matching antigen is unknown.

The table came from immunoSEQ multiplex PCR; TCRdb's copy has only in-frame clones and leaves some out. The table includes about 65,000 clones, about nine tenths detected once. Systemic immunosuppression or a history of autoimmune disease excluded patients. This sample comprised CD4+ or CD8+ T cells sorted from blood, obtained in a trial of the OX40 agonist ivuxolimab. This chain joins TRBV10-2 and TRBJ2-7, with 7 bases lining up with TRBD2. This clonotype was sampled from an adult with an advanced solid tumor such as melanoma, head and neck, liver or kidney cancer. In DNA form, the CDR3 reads TGCGCCAGCAGTAGCGGGGAAAGCTACGAGCAGTACTTC. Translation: CASSSGESYEQYF.